The 10 T cell receptor beta chains in this list originate from one sample, sequenced in a study of chemoradiotherapy in HPV16-positive cancers. The assay was immunoSEQ multiplex PCR, and TCRdb's table has in-frame clones only and misses some. The table lists around 40,000 clones, around 82% of them singletons. The sample was blood, taken from a patient who underwent chemoradiotherapy. The receptor set was obtained from a human donor with HPV-associated anogenital cancer.

The CDR3 DNA reads as TGTGCCTGGAGTGTCGCGACCAGGGGACACTATGGCTACACCTTC. Residues: CAWSVATRGHYGYTF. The chain combines TRBV30 with TRBJ1-2; tentatively, D is TRBD1 (6 bases). The ends were cut back, 0 bases at V and 3 bases at J, with 14 bases in the middle. The CDR3 is made up of 15 amino acids. Germline V lookup: CDR1 GTSNPN, CDR2 SVGIG (reference sequence).

The V gene is TRBV7-9, the J gene TRBJ2-7; 8 bases map to TRBD1. There are 14 residues in the CDR3. Trimming at V came to 4 bases and at J to 3 bases, leaving 5 bases not matched to a gene. The germline gives CDR1 SEHNR, CDR2 FQNEAQ (reference sequence). The CDR3 sequence: CASSSRTGSYEQYF. CDR3 nucleotides: TGTGCCAGCAGCTCGAGGACAGGGAGCTACGAGCAGTACTTC.

The rearrangement links TRBV19 to TRBJ2-5; 8 positions agree with TRBD1. CDR1 and CDR2 (germline): LNHDA, SQIVND (reference sequence). V lost 6 bases to trimming and J lost 7 bases; unmatched junction nucleotides: 13. The CDR3 has 15 residues. CDR3 sequence: CASSYGTGVAGTQYF. Written as DNA, the CDR3 is TGTGCCAGTAGCTACGGGACAGGTGTCGCGGGGACCCAGTACTTC.

This rearrangement joins TRBV5-1 to TRBJ2-5; D perhaps matches TRBD2 (7 bases). Germline loops: CDR1 SGHRS, CDR2 YFSETQ. The CDR3 is 15 amino acids. The ends were cut back, 0 bases at V and 4 bases at J, with 13 bases in the middle. CDR3 nucleotide sequence: TGCGCCAGCAGCTTGGAGGGGGGGCGAGGAGAGACCCAGTACTTC. This codes for CASSLEGGRGETQYF.

Points on this clone: A junction boundary mismatches the germline segment, possibly from a read error. J is TRBJ2-4 and V is TRBV7-9; 8 bases are shared with TRBD1. Germline CDR1 SEHNR, CDR2 FQNEAQ (reference sequence). The CDR3 spans 14 residues. The CDR3 coding sequence is TGTGCCAGCAGCTTACAGGGGGCCACAAACATTCAGTACTTC. Amino acid sequence: CASSLQGATNIQYF.

This clone has just a few counts. This chain joins TRBV6-5 and TRBJ1-1; 7 positions match TRBD1. The CDR3 is 14 amino acids. Germline lookup yields CDR1 MNHEY and CDR2 SVGAGI. The J segment lost 0 bases and the V segment lost 2 bases, leaving 0 bases of the junction unmatched. CDR3 nucleotide sequence: TGTGCCAGCAGTTACGGACAGGTGAACACTGAAGCTTTCTTT. This encodes CASSYGQVNTEAFF.

This rearrangement joins TRBV5-1 to TRBJ1-1; 9 nucleotides line up with TRBD1. After removal of 1 base from V and 4 bases from J, the junction contained 8 bases not matched to a gene. The CDR3 has 16 residues. Germline values: CDR1 SGHRS, CDR2 YFSETQ. The CDR3 spells CASSLLGQGYVTEAFF. CDR3 in DNA: TGCGCCAGCAGCTTGCTGGGACAGGGCTATGTCACTGAAGCTTTCTTT.

The chain joins TRBV5-4 to TRBJ1-2; 7 bases agree with TRBD1. The germline CDR1 and CDR2 sequences are SGHNT and YYREEE (reference sequence). The CDR3 sequence is 13 residues long. Trimming took 4 bases from V and 5 from J; bases not matched to a gene: 5. The CDR3 spells CASSTGDWYGYTF. The CDR3 coding sequence is TGTGCCAGCAGCACAGGGGACTGGTATGGCTACACCTTC.

The gene calls are TRBV5-4 and TRBJ2-5; D is perhaps TRBD1 (5 bases). This CDR3 spans 14 amino acids. Germline V gene data show CDR1 as SGHNT and CDR2 as YYREEE (reference sequence). Trimming removed 4 bases at V and 9 bases at J, with 19 bases between. The chain's CDR3 is CASSPKRGGFPQYF. CDR3 DNA: TGTGCCAGCAGCCCCAAAAGGGGCGGTTTTCCCCAGTACTTC.

CDR3 nucleotides: TGTGCCAGCAGCTTTCTGGCAGGGCTCTCTGGAAACACCATATATTTT. It is translated as CASSFLAGLSGNTIYF. V and J are TRBV7-6 and TRBJ1-3; possible D gene TRBD1, 5 bases. CDR3 size: 16 residues. Germline V CDR1 and CDR2: SGHVS, FNYEAQ. V lost 3 bases to trimming and J lost 0 bases, with 12 bases between them.